This TCR beta chain was sequenced in a study of T cells in Graves' hyperthyroidism and ophthalmopathy. In patients aged 18 to 65, hyperthyroidism was newly diagnosed, with duration under 2 months. This clonotype was seen many times. Germline V gives CDR1 SQVTM, CDR2 ANQGSEA. V lost 7 bases and J lost 0, with 13 bases in between. The CDR3 loop spans 14 amino acids. TCR beta CDR3 regions were amplified from RNA transcripts. Researchers ran a first-round RT-PCR on the TCR CDR3 using the HTBI primer set. TCRdb independently ran MiXCR on the multiplex PCR reads; one entry per CDR3 protein. The data contain over 120,000 distinct CDR3 sequences, approximately 20% of them singletons.

The rearrangement joins TRBV29-1 to TRBJ2-1; D gene unclear. The material sequenced was blood. This TCR came from a woman between 50 and 59 years old with Graves' hyperthyroidism that later progressed to Graves' ophthalmopathy. CDR3 sequence (DNA): TGCAGCGGAAAGCAGGTTAGCTCCTACAATGAGCAGTTCTTC. This codes for CSGKQVSSYNEQFF.